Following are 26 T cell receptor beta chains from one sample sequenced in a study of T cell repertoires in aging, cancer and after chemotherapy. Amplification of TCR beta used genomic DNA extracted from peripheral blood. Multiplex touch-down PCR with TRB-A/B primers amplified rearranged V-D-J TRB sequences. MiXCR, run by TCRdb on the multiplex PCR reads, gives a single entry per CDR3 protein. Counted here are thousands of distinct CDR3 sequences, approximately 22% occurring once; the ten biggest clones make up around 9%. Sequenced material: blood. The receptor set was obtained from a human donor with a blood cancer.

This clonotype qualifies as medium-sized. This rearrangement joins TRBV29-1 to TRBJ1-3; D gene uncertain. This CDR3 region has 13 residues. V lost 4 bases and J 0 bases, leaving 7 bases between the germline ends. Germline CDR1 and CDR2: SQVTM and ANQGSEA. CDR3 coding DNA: TGCAGCGTTGGGCCGAGCTCTGGAAACACCATATATTTT. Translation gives CSVGPSSGNTIYF.

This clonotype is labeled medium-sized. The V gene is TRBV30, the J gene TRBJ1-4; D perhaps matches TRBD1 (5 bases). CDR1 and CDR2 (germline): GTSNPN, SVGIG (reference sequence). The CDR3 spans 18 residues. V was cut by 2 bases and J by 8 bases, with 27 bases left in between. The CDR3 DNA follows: TGTGCCTGGAGTCGAGGTCTACCCCGGGACCCTAGGAACGAAAAACTGTTTTTT. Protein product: CAWSRGLPRDPRNEKLFF.

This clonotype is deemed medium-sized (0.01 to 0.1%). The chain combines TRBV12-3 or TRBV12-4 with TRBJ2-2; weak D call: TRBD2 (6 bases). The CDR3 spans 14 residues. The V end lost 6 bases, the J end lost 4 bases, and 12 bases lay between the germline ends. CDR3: CASRRESSTGELFF. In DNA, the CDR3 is TGTGCCAGCAGGCGGGAATCGAGCACCGGGGAGCTGTTTTTT.

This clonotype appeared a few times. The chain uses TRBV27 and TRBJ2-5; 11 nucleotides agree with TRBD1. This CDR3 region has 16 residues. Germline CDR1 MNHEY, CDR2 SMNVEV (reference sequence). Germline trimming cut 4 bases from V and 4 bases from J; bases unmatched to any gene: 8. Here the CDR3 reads CASSSDAGTGGETQYF. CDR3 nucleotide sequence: TGTGCCAGCAGTTCAGATGCCGGGACAGGGGGAGAGACCCAGTACTTC.

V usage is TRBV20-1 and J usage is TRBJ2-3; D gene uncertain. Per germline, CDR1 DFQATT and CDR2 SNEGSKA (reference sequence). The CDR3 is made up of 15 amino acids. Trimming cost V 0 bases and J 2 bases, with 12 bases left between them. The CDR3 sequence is CSARDGRLATDTQYF. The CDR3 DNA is TGCAGTGCTAGAGATGGGCGACTGGCCACAGATACGCAGTATTTT.

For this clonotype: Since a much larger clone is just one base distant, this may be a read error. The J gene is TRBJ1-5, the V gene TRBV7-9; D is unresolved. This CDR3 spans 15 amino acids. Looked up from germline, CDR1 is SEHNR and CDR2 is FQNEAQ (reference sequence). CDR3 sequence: CARSLDPSSNQPQHF. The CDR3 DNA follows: TGTGCCAGAAGCTTAGACCCAAGTAGCAATCAGCCCCAGCATTTT.

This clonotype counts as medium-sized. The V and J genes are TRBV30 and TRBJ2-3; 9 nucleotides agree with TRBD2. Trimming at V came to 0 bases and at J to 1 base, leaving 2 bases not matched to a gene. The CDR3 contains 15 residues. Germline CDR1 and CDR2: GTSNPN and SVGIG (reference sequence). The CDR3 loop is CAWSVASGGTDTQYF. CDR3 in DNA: TGTGCCTGGAGTGTGGCTAGCGGGGGCACAGATACGCAGTATTTT. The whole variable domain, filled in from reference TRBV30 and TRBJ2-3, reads SQTIHQWPATLVQPVGSPLSLECTVEGTSNPNLYWYRQAAGRGLQLLFYSVGIGQISSEVPQNLSASRPQDRQFILSSKKLLLSDSGFYLCAWSVASGGTDTQYFGPGTRLTVL.

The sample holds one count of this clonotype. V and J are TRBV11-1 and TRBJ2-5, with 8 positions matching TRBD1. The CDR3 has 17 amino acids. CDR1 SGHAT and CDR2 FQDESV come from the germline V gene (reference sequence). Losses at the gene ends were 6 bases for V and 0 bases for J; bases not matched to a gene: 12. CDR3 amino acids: CASSFDRGTRDQETQYF. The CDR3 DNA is TGTGCCAGCAGTTTTGACAGGGGTACGCGAGACCAAGAGACCCAGTACTTC.

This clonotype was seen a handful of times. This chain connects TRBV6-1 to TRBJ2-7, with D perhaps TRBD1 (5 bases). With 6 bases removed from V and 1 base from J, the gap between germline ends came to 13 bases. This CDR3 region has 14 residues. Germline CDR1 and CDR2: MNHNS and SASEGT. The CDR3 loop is CASSHNQGSYEQYF. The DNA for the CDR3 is TGTGCCAGCAGCCACAATCAGGGATCCTACGAGCAGTACTTC.

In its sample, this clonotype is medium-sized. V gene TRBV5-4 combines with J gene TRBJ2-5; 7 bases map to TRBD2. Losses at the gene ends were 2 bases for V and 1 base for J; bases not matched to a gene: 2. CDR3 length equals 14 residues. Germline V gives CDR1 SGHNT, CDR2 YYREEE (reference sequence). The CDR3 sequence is CASSFASGQETQYF. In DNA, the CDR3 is TGTGCCAGCAGCTTTGCTAGCGGCCAAGAGACCCAGTACTTC.

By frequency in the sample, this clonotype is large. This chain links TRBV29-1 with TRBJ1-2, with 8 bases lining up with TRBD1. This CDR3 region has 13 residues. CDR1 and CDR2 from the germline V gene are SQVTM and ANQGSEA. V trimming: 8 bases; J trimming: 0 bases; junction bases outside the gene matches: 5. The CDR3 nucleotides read TGCAGCTACAGGGGGGGCACTAACTATGGCTACACCTTC. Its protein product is CSYRGGTNYGYTF.

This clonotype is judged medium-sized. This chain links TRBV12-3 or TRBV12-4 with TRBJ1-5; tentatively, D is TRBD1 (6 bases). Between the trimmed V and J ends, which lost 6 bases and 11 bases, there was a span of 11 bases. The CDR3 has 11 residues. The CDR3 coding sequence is TGTGCCAGCAGGGAACAGGGTGCCCAGCATTTT. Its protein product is CASREQGAQHF.

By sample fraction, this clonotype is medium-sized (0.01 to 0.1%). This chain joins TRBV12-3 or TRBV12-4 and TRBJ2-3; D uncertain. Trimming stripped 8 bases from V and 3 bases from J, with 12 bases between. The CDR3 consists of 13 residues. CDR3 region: CASSLLRTDTQYF. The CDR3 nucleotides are TGTGCCAGCTCCCTTTTGAGGACAGATACGCAGTATTTT.

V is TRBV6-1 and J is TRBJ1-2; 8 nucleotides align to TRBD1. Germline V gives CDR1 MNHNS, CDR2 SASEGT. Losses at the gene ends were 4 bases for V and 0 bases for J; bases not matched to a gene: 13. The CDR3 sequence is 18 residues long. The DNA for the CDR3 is TGTGCCAGCAGTGCCCACGAAGACAGGGGCCCTTCTAACTATGGCTACACCTTC. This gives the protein CASSAHEDRGPSNYGYTF.

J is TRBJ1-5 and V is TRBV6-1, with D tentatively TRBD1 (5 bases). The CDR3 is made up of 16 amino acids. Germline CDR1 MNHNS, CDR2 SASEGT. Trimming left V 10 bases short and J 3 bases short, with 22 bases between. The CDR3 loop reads CAIGQRAGLNNQPQHF. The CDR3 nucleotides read TGTGCCATCGGCCAACGGGCAGGGCTCAACAATCAGCCCCAGCATTTT.

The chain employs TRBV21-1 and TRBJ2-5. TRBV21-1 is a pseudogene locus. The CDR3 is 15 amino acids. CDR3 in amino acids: CASSTPWTTGETQYF. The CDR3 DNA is TGTGCCAGCAGCACTCCTTGGACCACGGGAGAGACCCAGTACTTC.

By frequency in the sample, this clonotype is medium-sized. The CDR3 coding sequence is TGTGCCAGCAAAAAGACTAGCGGAGACCCCCGGGAGCTGTTTTTT. As protein: CASKKTSGDPRELFF. This chain joins TRBV6-5 and TRBJ2-2; 9 bases align to TRBD2. Germline V lookup: CDR1 MNHEY, CDR2 SVGAGI. Trimming took 7 bases from V and 9 from J; bases not matched to a gene: 12. This CDR3 is built from 15 residues.

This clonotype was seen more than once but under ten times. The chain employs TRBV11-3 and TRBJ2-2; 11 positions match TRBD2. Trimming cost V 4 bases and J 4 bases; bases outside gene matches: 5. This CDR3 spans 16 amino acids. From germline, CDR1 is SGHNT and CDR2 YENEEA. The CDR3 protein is CASSSGLAGGTGELFF. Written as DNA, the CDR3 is TGTGCCAGCAGCTCGGGTCTAGCGGGAGGCACCGGGGAGCTGTTTTTT.

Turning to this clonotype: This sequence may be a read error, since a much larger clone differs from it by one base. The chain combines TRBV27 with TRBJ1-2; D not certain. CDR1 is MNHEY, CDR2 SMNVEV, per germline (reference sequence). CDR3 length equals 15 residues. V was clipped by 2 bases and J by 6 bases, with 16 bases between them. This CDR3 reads CASSLMGRPPHGYTF. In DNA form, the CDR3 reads TGTGCCAGCAGTTTAATGGGCAGGCCTCCCCATGGCTACACCTTC.

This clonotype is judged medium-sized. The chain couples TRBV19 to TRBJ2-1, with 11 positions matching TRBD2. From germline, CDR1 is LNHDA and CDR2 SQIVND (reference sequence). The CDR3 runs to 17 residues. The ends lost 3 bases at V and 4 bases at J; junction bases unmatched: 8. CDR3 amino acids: CASSIPGTSGGYNEQFF. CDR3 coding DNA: TGTGCCAGTAGTATTCCTGGCACTAGCGGGGGATACAATGAGCAGTTCTTC.

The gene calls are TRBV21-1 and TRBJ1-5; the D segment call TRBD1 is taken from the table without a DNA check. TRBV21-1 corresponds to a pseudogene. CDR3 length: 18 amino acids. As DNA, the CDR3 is TGTGCCAGCAGCATTTACAGACAGGACTTTCCACCTAATCAGCCCCAGCATTTT. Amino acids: CASSIYRQDFPPNQPQHF.

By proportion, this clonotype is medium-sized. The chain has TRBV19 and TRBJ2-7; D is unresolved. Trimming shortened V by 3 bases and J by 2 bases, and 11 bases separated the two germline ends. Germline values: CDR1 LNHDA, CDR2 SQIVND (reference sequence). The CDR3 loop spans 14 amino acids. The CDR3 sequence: CASSIRQPPYEQYF. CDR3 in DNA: TGTGCCAGTAGTATCCGCCAACCTCCCTACGAGCAGTACTTC. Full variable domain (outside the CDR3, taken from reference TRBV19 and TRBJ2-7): DGGITQSPKYLFRKEGQNVTLSCEQNLNHDAMYWYRQDPGQGLRLIYYSQIVNDFQKGDIAEGYSVSREKKESFPLTVTSAQKNPTAFYLCASSIRQPPYEQYFGPGTRLTVT.

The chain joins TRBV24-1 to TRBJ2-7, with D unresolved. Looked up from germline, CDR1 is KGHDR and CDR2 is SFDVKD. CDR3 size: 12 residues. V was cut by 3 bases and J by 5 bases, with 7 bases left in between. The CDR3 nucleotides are TGTGCCACCAGTGATACGAGCCACGAGCAGTACTTC. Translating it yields CATSDTSHEQYF.

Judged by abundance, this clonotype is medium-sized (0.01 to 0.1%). CDR3 DNA: TGTGCCTGGAGTACGGGTTCGAACTACGAGCAGTACTTC. It yields the protein CAWSTGSNYEQYF. J is TRBJ2-7 and V is TRBV30; D uncertain. Germline CDR1 reads GTSNPN; CDR2 reads SVGIG (reference sequence). CDR3 length equals 13 residues. V shed 2 bases and J shed 3 bases, with 11 bases lying between them. The whole variable domain, filled in from reference TRBV30 and TRBJ2-7, reads SQTIHQWPATLVQPVGSPLSLECTVEGTSNPNLYWYRQAAGRGLQLLFYSVGIGQISSEVPQNLSASRPQDRQFILSSKKLLLSDSGFYLCAWSTGSNYEQYFGPGTRLTVT.

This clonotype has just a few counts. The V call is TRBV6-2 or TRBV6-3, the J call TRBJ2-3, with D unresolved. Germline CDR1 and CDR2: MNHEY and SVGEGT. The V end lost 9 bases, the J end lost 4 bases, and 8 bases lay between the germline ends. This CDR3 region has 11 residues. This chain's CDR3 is CASFFSDTQYF. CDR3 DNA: TGTGCCAGTTTTTTTTCAGATACGCAGTATTTT.

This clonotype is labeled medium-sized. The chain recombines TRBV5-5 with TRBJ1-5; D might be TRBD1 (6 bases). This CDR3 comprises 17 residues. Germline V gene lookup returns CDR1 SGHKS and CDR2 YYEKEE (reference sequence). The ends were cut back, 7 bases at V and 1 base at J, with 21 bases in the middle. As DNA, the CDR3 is TGTGCCAGCGCGCCCCGTCCAGGGGATTTGAGCAATCAGCCCCAGCATTTT. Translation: CASAPRPGDLSNQPQHF.